A single sample is the source of the 13 T cell receptor beta chains below, sequenced in a study of T cells in Graves' hyperthyroidism and ophthalmopathy. RNA transcripts gave rise to amplified TCR beta CDR3 regions. With the HTBI primer set, the TCR CDR3 went through a first round of RT-PCR. Using its own MiXCR run on the multiplex PCR reads, TCRdb lists one record per CDR3 protein. The profile shows hundreds of thousands of distinct CDR3 sequences, over 35% of them singletons. Sequencing was performed on blood. Every receptor here comes from a woman aged 40 to 55 with Graves' hyperthyroidism.

The chain has TRBV7-2 and TRBJ1-5, with a possible D match to TRBD1 (5 bases). The CDR3 loop spans 14 amino acids. V was shortened by 6 bases and J by 11 bases, with 20 bases between the two germline ends. From germline, CDR1 is SGHTA and CDR2 FQGNSA. The CDR3 sequence: CASSSHDSGATQHF. In nucleotides, the CDR3 is TGTGCCAGCAGTTCTCATGACTCCGGGGCGACCCAGCATTTT. The variable domain in full, completed from reference TRBV7-2 and TRBJ1-5, reads GAGVSQSPSNKVTEKGKDVELRCDPISGHTALYWYRQSLGQGLEFLIYFQGNSAPDKSGLPSDRFSAERTGGSVSTLTIQRTQQEDSAVYLCASSSHDSGATQHFGDGTRLSIL.

This clonotype was recorded at least ten times. The rearrangement uses TRBV24-1 and TRBJ1-1; no clear D gene. V was clipped by 3 bases and J by 2 bases, with 0 bases between them. Germline V CDR1 and CDR2: KGHDR, SFDVKD. CDR3 size: 11 residues. CDR3 loop: CATSDNTEAFF. CDR3 DNA: TGTGCCACCAGTGATAACACTGAAGCTTTCTTT.

The rearrangement uses TRBV4-2 and TRBJ1-1; no clear D. CDR3 length equals 14 residues. The V gene's germline CDR1 is LGHNA and CDR2 YNFKEQ. Deletions cut 6 bases from V and 4 bases from J, with 15 bases between. CDR3 nucleotide sequence: TGTGCCAGCAGGAAACTCGAGGGAGTCACTGAAGCTTTCTTT. This sequence encodes CASRKLEGVTEAFF.

This clonotype was seen ten or more times. This chain joins TRBV13 and TRBJ2-6; either TRBD1 or TRBD2 may supply D (5 bases each). The CDR3 sequence is 15 residues long. Germline values: CDR1 PRHDT, CDR2 FYEKMQ (reference sequence). The V and J ends lost 4 bases and 10 bases respectively, with 17 bases between them. CDR3 nucleotides: TGTGCCAGCAGCTCGACGCAGAGGGGACCAAACGTCCTGACTTTC. Translating gives CASSSTQRGPNVLTF.

V gene TRBV29-1 combines with J gene TRBJ1-1; D gene ambiguous. The CDR3 totals 12 residues. V shed 4 bases and J shed 4 bases, with 10 bases lying between them. CDR1 SQVTM and CDR2 ANQGSEA come from the germline V gene. The CDR3 nucleotides are TGCAGCGTTGTCCTGGACGGCACTGAAGCTTTCTTT. Residues: CSVVLDGTEAFF.

This clonotype was found many times. In DNA form, the CDR3 reads TGCAGTGCAGATGACAGGGAAAACTATGGCTACACCTTC. Translation: CSADDRENYGYTF. This chain joins TRBV20-1 and TRBJ1-2; 7 nucleotides align to TRBD1. After removal of 6 bases from V and 2 bases from J, the junction contained 6 bases not matched to a gene. The germline CDR1 and CDR2 sequences are DFQATT and SNEGSKA (reference sequence). This CDR3 is built from 13 residues.

The rearrangement uses TRBV4-3 and TRBJ1-5; D is unresolved. The CDR3 spans 13 residues. Per germline, CDR1 LGHNA and CDR2 YSLEER. V was cut by 0 bases and J by 5 bases, with 5 bases left in between. The CDR3 region is CASSQDWDQPQHF. Written as DNA, the CDR3 is TGCGCCAGCAGCCAAGATTGGGATCAGCCCCAGCATTTT.

In this sample, this clonotype turned up many times. V usage is TRBV7-9 and J usage is TRBJ2-7; D is perhaps TRBD1 or TRBD2 (5 bases each). V shed 1 base and J shed 0 bases, with 10 bases lying between them. This CDR3 comprises 15 residues. Per the germline V gene, CDR1 is SEHNR and CDR2 is FQNEAQ (reference sequence). The CDR3 nucleotides read TGTGCCAGCAGCTTAGAAGGTGGGACCTCCTACGAGCAGTACTTC. Translation gives CASSLEGGTSYEQYF.

This clonotype was recorded a few times. The rearrangement joins TRBV20-1 to TRBJ1-1, with a possible D match to TRBD1 (5 bases). CDR1 is DFQATT and CDR2 is SNEGSKA in the germline V gene (reference sequence). The germline V and J ends were trimmed by 3 bases and 0 bases, with 17 bases remaining between them. The CDR3 contains 16 residues. The CDR3, as DNA: TGCAGTGCTAGTTCCAGAAACCGGGACCTGAACACTGAAGCTTTCTTT. Translation gives CSASSRNRDLNTEAFF.

Comment on this clonotype: A much larger clone sits a single nucleotide away, making a read error possible. A read error is likely, as this CDR3 ends without the conserved phenylalanine or tryptophan. The chain recombines TRBV2 with TRBJ1-1; D may be TRBD1 (5 bases). The V end lost 2 bases, the J end lost 10 bases, and 8 bases lay between the germline ends. The CDR3 consists of 11 residues. Germline V CDR1 and CDR2: SNHLY, FYNNEI. The DNA for the CDR3 is TGTGCCAGCAGTGAATCCGGGACAGCTTTCCTT. Encoded protein: CASSESGTAFL.

This clonotype was observed a few times. CDR3 loop: CASSERIAGPNYEQYF. Here the CDR3 DNA reads TGTGCCAGCAGCGAGAGAATAGCGGGTCCGAACTACGAGCAGTACTTC. The rearrangement joins TRBV12-3 or TRBV12-4 to TRBJ2-7; TRBD2 matches 7 bases. The CDR3 is 16 amino acids. With 6 bases clipped from V and 3 bases from J, the junction kept 14 bases outside the gene matches.

CDR3 sequence: CASSNAGGAYEQYF. As DNA, the CDR3 is TGTGCCAGCAGCAATGCAGGGGGTGCCTACGAGCAGTACTTC. The chain couples TRBV5-6 to TRBJ2-7, with 7 bases that match TRBD1. In germline, CDR1 is SGHDT, CDR2 YYEEEE. V lost 4 bases, J lost 2 bases, and 6 bases stayed unmatched. The CDR3 covers 14 residues.

This clonotype has only a few counts. This sequence may be a read error, since a much larger clone differs from it by one base. The gene calls are TRBV10-3 and TRBJ2-5, with D possibly matching TRBD1 (6 bases). The germline V gene encodes CDR1 ENHRY and CDR2 SYGVKD. CDR3 length: 13 amino acids. The V end was cut by 8 bases, the J end by 3 bases, with 13 bases between. CDR3 loop: CAIRLGGEETQYF. In nucleotides, the CDR3 is TGTGCCATCCGTCTAGGGGGAGAAGAGACCCAGTACTTC.